This TCR beta chain was obtained from a study of T cell responses to AZD1222 COVID-19 vaccine. Regarding the study as a whole: White British donors predominated, females outnumbered males, and clonal diversity was possibly underestimated. Spike-specific TCRs gained breadth and depth after people received two AZD1222 doses. Spike as a whole was targeted by vaccine-associated CD4 TCRs, dominant at 160-218 and 743-854.

Data came from immunoSEQ multiplex PCR; TCRdb stores just in-frame clones and leaves some out. The sample holds 120,000 or so clones, more than 75% seen once. For this clone: Its matching antigen is unknown.

V was pared by 4 bases and J by 8 bases, with 17 bases between. The CDR3 is 13 amino acids. From germline, CDR1 is SQVTM and CDR2 ANQGSEA. This TCR was recovered from an adult who received the AZD1222 COVID-19 vaccine. The chain combines TRBV29-1 with TRBJ1-1; no definite D call. Source: peripheral blood, taken 28 days after the second AZD1222 dose. The CDR3 DNA reads TGCAGCGTTGCTGCCAATACCGGAGGGGAAGCTTTCTTT. This translates into CSVAANTGGEAFF.